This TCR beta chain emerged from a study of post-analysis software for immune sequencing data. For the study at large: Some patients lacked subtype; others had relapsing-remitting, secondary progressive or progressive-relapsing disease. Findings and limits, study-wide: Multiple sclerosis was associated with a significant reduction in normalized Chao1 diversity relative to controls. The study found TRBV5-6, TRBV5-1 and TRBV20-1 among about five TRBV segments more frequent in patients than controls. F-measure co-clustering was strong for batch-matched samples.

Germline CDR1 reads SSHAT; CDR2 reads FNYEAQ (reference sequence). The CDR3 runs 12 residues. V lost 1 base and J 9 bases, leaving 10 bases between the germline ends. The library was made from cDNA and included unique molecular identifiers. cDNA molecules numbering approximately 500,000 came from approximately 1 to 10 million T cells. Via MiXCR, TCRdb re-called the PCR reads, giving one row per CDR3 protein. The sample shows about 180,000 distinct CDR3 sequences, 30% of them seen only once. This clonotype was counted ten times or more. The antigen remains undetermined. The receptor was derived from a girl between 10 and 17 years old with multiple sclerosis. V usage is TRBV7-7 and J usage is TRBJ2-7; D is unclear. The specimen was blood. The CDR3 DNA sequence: TGTGCCAGCAGCTTAGGTCAAGCGAGGCAGTACTTC. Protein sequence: CASSLGQARQYF. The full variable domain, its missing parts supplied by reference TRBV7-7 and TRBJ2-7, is GAGVSQSPRYKVTKRGQDVTLRCDPISSHATLYWYQQALGQGPEFLTYFNYEAQPDKSGLPSDRFSAERPEGSISTLTIQRTEQRDSAMYRCASSLGQARQYFGPGTRLTVT.